This TCR beta chain was sequenced in a study of T cell repertoires in cytomegalovirus infection. V was trimmed by 2 bases and J by 4 bases, leaving 11 bases between them. Germline V CDR1 and CDR2: SGHVS, FNYEAQ. The CDR3 spans 14 residues. TCRdb fed the reads into MiXCR, producing one record per CDR3 protein. The profile shows 830,000 or so distinct CDR3 sequences, around a third of them singletons. Study results and limitations: Individuals carrying CMV plus the relevant HLA were identified by cumulative frequency of public TCR beta families.

Regarding this clonotype: Its antigen is not known.

Material: cultured CD8+ T cells from PBMCs, obtained from culture after CMV antigen stimulation. The clonotype comes from a human donor in good health (CMV status not recorded). Some clones in this sample may be carry-over from other donors' samples. The rearrangement links TRBV7-6 to TRBJ2-5; possibly TRBD1 or TRBD2 for D (7 bases each). The CDR3 region is CASSLTRGGETQYF. The CDR3 DNA follows: TGTGCCAGCAGCTTAACCAGGGGGGGAGAGACCCAGTACTTC.